The 13 T cell receptor beta chains reported below all come from one sample, sequenced in a study of T cell responses to AZD1222 COVID-19 vaccine. Profiled with immunoSEQ multiplex PCR; TCRdb holds only in-frame clones, not every one. The sample records about 39,000 clones, approximately 88% being singletons. The sample here was peripheral blood, taken 28 days after the second dose of the MenACWY control vaccine. These receptors were collected from an adult who received the MenACWY meningococcal vaccine as a control.

This clone was picked up a small number of times. This sequence joins TRBV9 and TRBJ1-4, with 11 nucleotides matching TRBD1. This CDR3 has 15 amino acids. With V trimmed by 3 bases and J by 8 bases, 6 bases remained unmatched. Looked up from germline, CDR1 is SGDLS and CDR2 is YYNGEE. CDR3 sequence reads: CASSGRDRGAEKLFF. The CDR3 coding sequence is TGTGCCAGCAGCGGAAGGGACAGGGGGGCAGAAAAACTGTTTTTT.

As to this clone: One junction end does not reproduce the germline sequence, and a read error may be involved. V gene TRBV24-1 combines with J gene TRBJ2-7, with a weak D call TRBD1 (5 bases). This CDR3 is built from 13 residues. Germline lookup yields CDR1 KGHDR and CDR2 SFDVKD. CDR3 sequence reads: CATSVLGRDEQYF. The CDR3, as DNA: TGTGCCACCAGTGTTTTGGGGCGAGACGAGCAGTACTTC.

The J gene is TRBJ1-6, the V gene TRBV28; D not resolved. This CDR3 has 16 residues. Germline V gene data show CDR1 as MDHEN and CDR2 as SYDVKM. V lost 4 bases and J lost 2, with 12 bases in between. CDR3 sequence (DNA): TGTGCCAGCAGTTCGACCTCAAGCCCCTATAATTCACCCCTCCACTTT. This gives the protein CASSSTSSPYNSPLHF. Full variable domain (remainder filled in from reference TRBV28 and TRBJ1-6): DVKVTQSSRYLVKRTGEKVFLECVQDMDHENMFWYRQDPGLGLRLIYFSYDVKMKEKGDIPEGYSVSREKKERFSLILESASTNQTSMYLCASSSTSSPYNSPLHFGNGTRLTVT.

This clone was recorded once. V and J are TRBV19 and TRBJ2-7; D gene ambiguous. Trimming stripped 3 bases from V and 3 bases from J, with 6 bases between. The CDR3 is 12 amino acids. From germline, CDR1 is LNHDA and CDR2 SQIVND (reference sequence). In nucleotides, the CDR3 is TGTGCCAGTAGTATGATAGGCTACGAGCAGTACTTC. Translation gives CASSMIGYEQYF.

V usage is TRBV5-1 and J usage is TRBJ2-7; 11 bases align to TRBD1. This CDR3 is built from 16 residues. The ends lost 5 bases at V and 2 bases at J; junction bases unmatched: 9. Germline V CDR1 and CDR2: SGHRS, YFSETQ. For the CDR3, the DNA is TGCGCCAGCAGTCTCAGGACAGGGGGCGCGGCCTACGAGCAGTACTTC. Amino acid sequence: CASSLRTGGAAYEQYF. The full variable domain, in which reference TRBV5-1 and TRBJ2-7 provide the parts outside the CDR3, is KAGVTQTPRYLIKTRGQQVTLSCSPISGHRSVSWYQQTPGQGLQFLFEYFSETQRNKGNFPGRFSGRQFSNSRSEMNVSTLELGDSALYLCASSLRTGGAAYEQYFGPGTRLTVT.

The V and J genes are TRBV5-1 and TRBJ2-3; D call uncertain. This CDR3 contains 16 residues. Germline values: CDR1 SGHRS, CDR2 YFSETQ. Trimming pared 4 bases from V and 0 bases from J, leaving 15 bases between. CDR3 residues: CASSGLGQQSTDTQYF. The DNA for the CDR3 is TGCGCCAGCAGCGGGCTCGGGCAGCAAAGCACAGATACGCAGTATTTT.

The chain uses TRBV2 and TRBJ2-7; 11 bases align to TRBD2. The trim removed 1 base at V and 7 bases at J, leaving 12 bases unmatched. This CDR3 has 17 amino acids. CDR1 and CDR2 from the germline V gene are SNHLY and FYNNEI. The DNA of the CDR3 is TGTGCCAGCAGTGAAGTTGCCGTGCTAGCGGGAGGATCAGAGCAGTACTTC. Amino acid sequence: CASSEVAVLAGGSEQYF. Full variable domain (outside the CDR3, taken from reference TRBV2 and TRBJ2-7): EPEVTQTPSHQVTQMGQEVILRCVPISNHLYFYWYRQILGQKVEFLVSFYNNEISEKSEIFDDQFSVERPDGSNFTLKIRSTKLEDSAMYFCASSEVAVLAGGSEQYFGPGTRLTVT.

The chain combines TRBV19 with TRBJ2-2; D might be TRBD1 (5 bases). Germline V gene sequence: CDR1 LNHDA, CDR2 SQIVND (reference sequence). V lost 4 bases and J lost 3, with 9 bases in between. The CDR3 sequence is 14 residues long. The CDR3 loop is CASSTGLYTGELFF. In DNA form, the CDR3 reads TGTGCCAGTAGTACAGGGTTGTACACCGGGGAGCTGTTTTTT.

The rearrangement links TRBV5-1 to TRBJ2-7; TRBD2 might be the D (6 bases). The CDR3 totals 14 residues. Per germline, CDR1 SGHRS and CDR2 YFSETQ. Trimming took off 3 bases at V and 2 bases at J, with 12 bases between the two ends. The CDR3 sequence is CASSSRGGTYEQYF. In DNA form, the CDR3 reads TGCGCCAGCAGCTCTCGAGGCGGGACCTACGAGCAGTACTTC.

This chain joins TRBV19 and TRBJ2-5; D is perhaps TRBD2 (6 bases). The CDR3 consists of 14 residues. V was cut by 5 bases and J by 4 bases, with 14 bases left in between. Germline V gene lookup returns CDR1 LNHDA and CDR2 SQIVND (reference sequence). The CDR3 bases are TGTGCCAGTAGTCCCCGGAGGGTTCGAGAGACCCAGTACTTC. Translation gives CASSPRRVRETQYF.

The V call is TRBV6-1, the J call TRBJ2-1, with 8 bases aligning to TRBD2. The CDR3 sequence is 19 residues long. The germline gives CDR1 MNHNS, CDR2 SASEGT. V gave up 1 base and J gave up 7 bases; unmatched junction bases: 18. The CDR3 DNA follows: TGTGCCAGCAGTGAAGTACCCCTGCCGGGACTAGGCTCTAGAAATGAGCAGTTCTTC. Translated: CASSEVPLPGLGSRNEQFF.

This clone is judged medium-sized (0.01 to 0.1%). The chain combines TRBV4-1 with TRBJ2-7; TRBD1 matches at 9 bases. CDR3 length: 16 residues. Trimming at V came to 3 bases and at J to 2 bases, leaving 8 bases not matched to a gene. CDR1 is MGHRA, CDR2 YSYEKL, per germline. The CDR3 region is CASSHPRGQGTYEQYF. Here the CDR3 DNA reads TGCGCCAGCAGCCACCCCCGGGGACAGGGTACCTACGAGCAGTACTTC.

This chain connects TRBV11-2 to TRBJ1-4, with D perhaps TRBD1 (6 bases). In germline, CDR1 is SGHAT, CDR2 FQNNGV. V was clipped by 3 bases and J by 6 bases, with 14 bases between them. The CDR3 spans 15 residues. The DNA for the CDR3 is TGTGCCAGCAGCTTGGGGGGAACAGGGCATGAAAAACTGTTTTTT. Its protein is CASSLGGTGHEKLFF.